The subject of this entry is one T cell receptor (beta chain). Its antigen is not identified. This sample was taken from a study of long-term antiretroviral therapy in people with HIV. General study results and limits: Despite increasing after ART, diversity remained lower than that of transplant donor controls. Clones showing expansion before ART dominated the repertoire at all time points.

Runs used v3.0 of the immunoSEQ assay and were done at survey level. This table comes from immunoSEQ multiplex PCR, and its TCRdb copy is limited to in-frame clones, with some not included. The sample records 21,000 or so clones, more than 65% being singletons. Germline V gene data show CDR1 as SGHTA and CDR2 as FQGNSA. This CDR3 is 15 amino acids long. Trimming removed 5 bases at V and 2 bases at J, with 15 bases between. Donors needed at least one pre-ART PBMC sample plus at least two post-ART samples. The chain couples TRBV7-2 to TRBJ1-1, with TRBD1 as a possible D gene (5 bases). The TCR sequence derives from a man in his fifties or sixties with HIV. The source material was unsorted PBMCs, sampled 0.3 years after starting antiretroviral therapy. DNA for the CDR3: TGTGCCAGCAGCGAATACGCGGGGGTTAACACTGAAGCTTTCTTT. Translated: CASSEYAGVNTEAFF.